The 32 T cell receptor beta chains given below trace back to one sample, sequenced in a study of cytomegalovirus exposure and HLA in healthy donors. The PCR made use of 60 Vbeta and 13 Jbeta primers. Produced via immunoSEQ multiplex PCR; TCRdb's table is partial and in-frame only. The table for this sample gives around 65,000 clones. Sequencing was carried out using PBMCs. The receptors derive from a man aged 25 to 40 in good health and CMV-seropositive.

The V gene is TRBV11-2, the J gene TRBJ2-7; D possibly corresponds to TRBD2 (6 bases). This CDR3 comprises 15 residues. V dropped 6 bases and J dropped 3 bases, with 18 bases sitting between them. CDR1 and CDR2 from the germline V gene are SGHAT and FQNNGV. The CDR3 DNA reads TGTGCCAGCAGACCACCCGGGGGTGCCTTCTACGAGCAGTACTTC. Its protein product is CASRPPGGAFYEQYF.

J is TRBJ1-3 and V is TRBV25-1; maybe TRBD1 (6 bases). Germline V gene sequence: CDR1 MGHDK, CDR2 SYGVNS. The CDR3 extends over 14 amino acids. The germline V and J ends were trimmed by 6 bases and 0 bases, with 9 bases remaining between them. The CDR3, as DNA: TGTGCCAGCAGAGCACAGGGCTCTGGAAACACCATATATTTT. Its translation is CASRAQGSGNTIYF.

This chain links TRBV6-5 with TRBJ2-7, with D unresolved. The CDR3 totals 11 residues. Germline CDR1 and CDR2: MNHEY and SVGAGI. Trimming took 5 bases from V and 6 from J, leaving 8 bases between them. CDR3 sequence reads: CASSTYGEQYF. The CDR3 nucleotides are TGTGCCAGCAGTACCTATGGCGAGCAGTACTTC.

The gene calls are TRBV5-1 and TRBJ2-1; 7 positions match TRBD2. The germline gives CDR1 SGHRS, CDR2 YFSETQ. The CDR3 length is 15 residues. The V and J ends lost 0 bases and 6 bases, in that order; junction bases with no gene match: 6. The CDR3 loop is CASSLVWEGLNEQFF. The CDR3 bases are TGCGCCAGCAGCTTGGTATGGGAGGGGCTCAATGAGCAGTTCTTC.

In DNA form, the CDR3 reads TGTGCCAGCAGCTTAAGTAGGTCGCGGGACAGTTTCTACGAGCAGTACTTC. Protein product: CASSLSRSRDSFYEQYF. V usage is TRBV11-1 and J usage is TRBJ2-7, with D maybe TRBD1 (7 bases). Germline V lookup: CDR1 SGHAT, CDR2 FQDESV (reference sequence). The V gene lost 2 bases and the J gene lost 3 bases, with 20 bases spanning the gap. The CDR3 is made up of 17 amino acids.

The V call is TRBV29-1, the J call TRBJ1-1; D might be TRBD1 (5 bases). Trimming cost V 0 bases and J 2 bases, with 7 bases left between them. CDR1 is SQVTM and CDR2 is ANQGSEA in the germline V gene. The CDR3 consists of 13 residues. The CDR3 sequence is CSVEEQANTEAFF. The CDR3 region has the DNA TGCAGCGTTGAAGAACAGGCTAACACTGAAGCTTTCTTT.

V and J are TRBV30 and TRBJ2-3; 9 nucleotides match TRBD1. The CDR3 loop spans 17 amino acids. Unmatched junction bases numbered 13, after V lost 4 bases and J lost 2 bases. The germline V gene has CDR1 GTSNPN and CDR2 SVGIG (reference sequence). The CDR3 is CAWTKGRQGGYTDTQYF. The DNA for the CDR3 is TGTGCCTGGACCAAAGGAAGACAGGGGGGGTACACAGATACGCAGTATTTT.

This chain uses TRBV7-9 with TRBJ2-7, with 8 bases fitting TRBD1. Per the germline V gene, CDR1 is SEHNR and CDR2 is FQNEAQ (reference sequence). With 5 bases clipped from V and 7 bases from J, the junction kept 10 bases outside the gene matches. The CDR3 extends over 14 amino acids. The CDR3 sequence is CASSRGTGPSEQYF. The DNA of the CDR3 is TGTGCCAGCAGCAGGGGGACAGGACCTTCAGAGCAGTACTTC. The variable domain in full, completed from reference TRBV7-9 and TRBJ2-7, reads DTGVSQNPRHKITKRGQNVTFRCDPISEHNRLYWYRQTLGQGPEFLTYFQNEAQLEKSRLLSDRFSAERPKGSFSTLEIQRTEQGDSAMYLCASSRGTGPSEQYFGPGTRLTVT.

The chain uses TRBV30 and TRBJ1-1, with unresolved D. Germline lookup yields CDR1 GTSNPN and CDR2 SVGIG (reference sequence). V was pared by 1 base and J by 6 bases, with 6 bases between. The CDR3 length is 11 residues. The CDR3 DNA reads TGTGCCTGGAGTGCCCGGGCTGAAGCTTTCTTT. It codes for CAWSARAEAFF.

The genes are TRBV19 and TRBJ2-7, with 7 bases matching TRBD2. This CDR3 contains 14 residues. Germline loops: CDR1 LNHDA, CDR2 SQIVND (reference sequence). V was clipped by 3 bases and J by 7 bases; unmatched bases: 9. CDR3 in DNA: TGTGCCAGTAGTATCGCTAGCGGACCCGGGGAGCAGTACTTC. Translating it yields CASSIASGPGEQYF.

The chain carries TRBV18 and TRBJ2-1; TRBD2 matches 9 bases. Looked up from germline, CDR1 is KGHSH and CDR2 is LQKENI. The length of the CDR3 is 15 residues. Trimming took 5 bases from V and 5 from J; bases not matched to a gene: 7. The CDR3 nucleotides are TGTGCCAGCTCATCTCGGACTAGCGACCACAATGAGCAGTTCTTC. This encodes CASSSRTSDHNEQFF.

The CDR3 sequence is CAASGQGGDGGYTF. CDR3 nucleotide sequence: TGTGCCGCGTCCGGGCAGGGGGGCGATGGCGGCTACACCTTC. The chain uses TRBV4-2 and TRBJ1-2, with 7 bases identical to TRBD1. This CDR3 has 14 amino acids. V was clipped by 11 bases and J by 8 bases; unmatched bases: 17. The germline CDR1 and CDR2 sequences are LGHNA and YNFKEQ.

The rearrangement uses TRBV19 and TRBJ2-7, with TRBD2 matching 7 bases. Unmatched junction bases numbered 1, after V lost 1 base and J lost 1 base. The CDR3 extends over 14 amino acids. From germline, CDR1 is LNHDA and CDR2 SQIVND (reference sequence). This CDR3 is CASSIASGSYEQYF. The CDR3 DNA reads TGTGCCAGTAGTATAGCTAGCGGTTCCTACGAGCAGTACTTC.

The genes are TRBV7-6 and TRBJ1-1; a possible D gene is TRBD1 (5 bases). CDR3 length: 13 residues. The V end lost 3 bases, the J end lost 13 bases, and 18 bases lay between the germline ends. In germline, CDR1 is SGHVS, CDR2 FNYEAQ. This CDR3 reads CASSFSRGRGVFF. The CDR3 DNA reads as TGTGCCAGCAGCTTTTCCCGGGGCCGGGGGGTTTTCTTT.

V gene TRBV5-8 combines with J gene TRBJ2-1; 10 nucleotides line up with TRBD2. The germline gives CDR1 SGHTS, CDR2 YDEGEE. There are 16 residues in the CDR3. V lost 0 bases, J lost 10 bases, and 10 bases stayed unmatched. The CDR3 DNA is TGTGCCAGCAGCTTGGGGAGCGGGGGGGCCGTCTACGAGCAGTTCTTC. Protein product: CASSLGSGGAVYEQFF.

This chain joins TRBV5-1 and TRBJ2-7; TRBD1 matches 12 bases. The CDR3 runs to 15 residues. Trimming removed 3 bases from V and 0 bases from J; junction bases left unmatched: 1. Germline CDR1 SGHRS, CDR2 YFSETQ. The CDR3 sequence: CASSSGQGASYEQYF. CDR3 coding DNA: TGCGCCAGCAGCTCGGGACAGGGGGCCTCCTACGAGCAGTACTTC. Based on the CDR3 plus reference TRBV5-1 and TRBJ2-7, the full variable domain is KAGVTQTPRYLIKTRGQQVTLSCSPISGHRSVSWYQQTPGQGLQFLFEYFSETQRNKGNFPGRFSGRQFSNSRSEMNVSTLELGDSALYLCASSSGQGASYEQYFGPGTRLTVT.

This sequence joins TRBV4-2 and TRBJ2-5; 10 bases fit TRBD1. CDR3 length: 15 amino acids. V trimming: 6 bases; J trimming: 1 base; junction bases outside the gene matches: 5. Germline V lookup: CDR1 LGHNA, CDR2 YNFKEQ. The CDR3, as DNA: TGTGCCAGCAGTTCCCGGACAGGGGGCCAAGAGACCCAGTACTTC. Residues: CASSSRTGGQETQYF.

The CDR3 DNA follows: TGCAGCGTTGTTGGTTTATTGGCTAGCGAAATTTTTTCCGACAATGAGCAGTTCTTC. Translation gives CSVVGLLASEIFSDNEQFF. The chain joins TRBV29-1 to TRBJ2-1; D may be TRBD2 (6 bases). Germline V gene data show CDR1 as SQVTM and CDR2 as ANQGSEA. The V and J ends lost 4 bases and 5 bases respectively, with 30 bases between them. The CDR3 sequence is 19 residues long.

The gene calls are TRBV4-1 and TRBJ2-2; tentatively, D is TRBD1 (6 bases). This CDR3 is built from 16 residues. The V end was cut by 4 bases, the J end by 0 bases, with 12 bases between. Germline V CDR1 and CDR2: MGHRA, YSYEKL. DNA of the CDR3: TGCGCCAGCAGCCTCGAACAGGGTTCGAACACCGGGGAGCTGTTTTTT. It is translated as CASSLEQGSNTGELFF.

The V and J genes are TRBV18 and TRBJ2-3, with D possibly TRBD2 on 6 matching bases. V was trimmed by 3 bases and J by 0 bases, leaving 10 bases between them. The germline V gene has CDR1 KGHSH and CDR2 LQKENI. CDR3 length equals 15 residues. CDR3 sequence: CASSPDYLSTDTQYF. CDR3 nucleotides: TGTGCCAGCTCACCGGACTACCTTAGCACAGATACGCAGTATTTT.

The chain couples TRBV30 to TRBJ2-2, with 8 positions matching TRBD2. With V trimmed by 3 bases and J by 6 bases, 0 bases remained unmatched. The CDR3 extends over 12 amino acids. Germline CDR1 and CDR2: GTSNPN and SVGIG (reference sequence). Here the CDR3 reads CAWSGRAGELFF. The CDR3 nucleotides read TGTGCCTGGAGCGGGAGGGCCGGGGAGCTGTTTTTT.

The gene calls are TRBV6-5 and TRBJ2-1; 11 bases align to TRBD2. This CDR3 is built from 15 residues. In germline, CDR1 is MNHEY, CDR2 SVGAGI. V gave up 11 bases and J gave up 5 bases; unmatched junction bases: 11. The CDR3 sequence: CAVGSGGADDNEQFF. As DNA, the CDR3 is TGTGCCGTTGGTAGCGGGGGGGCAGACGACAATGAGCAGTTCTTC.

This sequence joins TRBV5-4 and TRBJ1-3, with 9 bases aligning to TRBD1. CDR1 SGHNT and CDR2 YYREEE come from the germline V gene (reference sequence). The junction had 11 bases not matched to a gene; V was cut back by 4 bases and J by 3 bases. CDR3 size: 17 residues. The DNA of the CDR3 is TGTGCCAGCAGCGTGCTGAACAGGGGGCGAATTGGAAACACCATATATTTT. Translated, it gives CASSVLNRGRIGNTIYF. The full variable domain, completed using reference TRBV5-4 and TRBJ1-3, is ETGVTQSPTHLIKTRGQQVTLRCSSQSGHNTVSWYQQALGQGPQFIFQYYREEENGRGNFPPRFSGLQFPNYSSELNVNALELDDSALYLCASSVLNRGRIGNTIYFGEGSWLTVV.

This chain links TRBV11-2 with TRBJ2-5; TRBD2 matches at 7 bases. CDR3 size: 15 residues. Unmatched junction bases numbered 6, after V lost 0 bases and J lost 5 bases. Looked up from germline, CDR1 is SGHAT and CDR2 is FQNNGV. CDR3 loop: CASSLDWGGGETQYF. CDR3 DNA sequence: TGTGCCAGCAGCTTAGATTGGGGGGGAGGTGAGACCCAGTACTTC.

The chain employs TRBV4-1 and TRBJ2-1; D might be TRBD1 (6 bases). The CDR3 totals 16 residues. V dropped 3 bases and J dropped 9 bases, with 21 bases sitting between them. The germline CDR1 and CDR2 sequences are MGHRA and YSYEKL. CDR3 amino acids: CASSQEPGQSYGEQFF. In DNA, the CDR3 is TGCGCCAGCAGCCAGGAACCGGGACAATCTTACGGTGAGCAGTTCTTC.

This rearrangement joins TRBV14 to TRBJ2-5, with TRBD2 identical over 10 bases. Germline CDR1 is SGHDN and CDR2 is FVKESK. This CDR3 has 16 amino acids. With 7 bases clipped from V and 5 bases from J, the junction kept 13 bases outside the gene matches. The CDR3 DNA is TGTGCCAGCACTAGTGTGGCTAGCGGGAGTCGGGAGACCCAGTACTTC. Translated, it gives CASTSVASGSRETQYF. The variable domain in full, completed from reference TRBV14 and TRBJ2-5, reads EAGVTQFPSHSVIEKGQTVTLRCDPISGHDNLYWYRRVMGKEIKFLLHFVKESKQDESGMPNNRFLAERTGGTYSTLKVQPAELEDSGVYFCASTSVASGSRETQYFGPGTRLLVL.

The chain links TRBV5-6 to TRBJ2-7, with 7 bases fitting TRBD2. CDR1 is SGHDT and CDR2 is YYEEEE in the germline V gene. The junction had 6 bases not matched to a gene; V was cut back by 0 bases and J by 3 bases. The length of the CDR3 is 15 residues. CDR3 residues: CASSLVLAGNYEQYF. Here the CDR3 DNA reads TGTGCCAGCAGCTTGGTGTTAGCGGGTAACTACGAGCAGTACTTC.

The chain employs TRBV27 and TRBJ2-7; 13 nucleotides align to TRBD2. J gave up 7 bases and V 8 bases, and 8 bases lay outside the gene matches. Germline V gene lookup returns CDR1 MNHEY and CDR2 SMNVEV (reference sequence). The CDR3 is 14 residues long. CDR3 sequence: CASGGLAGVWEQYF. Here the CDR3 DNA reads TGTGCCAGCGGAGGACTAGCGGGAGTTTGGGAGCAGTACTTC.

The chain employs TRBV6-5 and TRBJ2-1, with 9 bases that match TRBD1. The CDR3 runs to 16 residues. Germline-derived CDR1 and CDR2 are MNHEY and SVGAGI. After removal of 2 bases from V and 7 bases from J, the junction contained 9 bases not matched to a gene. CDR3 in amino acids: CASSYILGQGSNEQFF. CDR3 DNA: TGTGCCAGCAGTTACATTTTAGGACAGGGGTCGAATGAGCAGTTCTTC.

J is TRBJ2-2 and V is TRBV7-8; TRBD2 aligns across 7 bases. Germline CDR1 and CDR2: SGHVS and FQNEAQ. This CDR3 spans 16 amino acids. J lost 3 bases, V lost 6 bases, and 10 bases had no gene match. Here the CDR3 DNA reads TGTGCCAGCAGTTCCCCTTTAGCGGGTGACACCGGGGAGCTGTTTTTT. Translation: CASSSPLAGDTGELFF.

V is TRBV6-4 and J is TRBJ2-7; maybe TRBD2 (6 bases). Germline assignment: CDR1 MRHNA and CDR2 SNTAGT. The length of the CDR3 is 15 residues. Trimming left V 3 bases short and J 3 bases short, with 15 bases between. The CDR3: CASSERGGKSYEQYF. CDR3 sequence (DNA): TGTGCCAGCAGTGAAAGGGGCGGGAAAAGCTACGAGCAGTACTTC.

The rearrangement joins TRBV19 to TRBJ1-1; 10 bases are a match to TRBD1. J lost 11 bases, V lost 3 bases, and 0 bases had no gene match. CDR1 is LNHDA, CDR2 SQIVND, per germline (reference sequence). This CDR3 is built from 11 residues. The CDR3 DNA reads as TGTGCCAGTAGTATGGACAGGGGGGCTTTCTTT. Amino acids: CASSMDRGAFF.